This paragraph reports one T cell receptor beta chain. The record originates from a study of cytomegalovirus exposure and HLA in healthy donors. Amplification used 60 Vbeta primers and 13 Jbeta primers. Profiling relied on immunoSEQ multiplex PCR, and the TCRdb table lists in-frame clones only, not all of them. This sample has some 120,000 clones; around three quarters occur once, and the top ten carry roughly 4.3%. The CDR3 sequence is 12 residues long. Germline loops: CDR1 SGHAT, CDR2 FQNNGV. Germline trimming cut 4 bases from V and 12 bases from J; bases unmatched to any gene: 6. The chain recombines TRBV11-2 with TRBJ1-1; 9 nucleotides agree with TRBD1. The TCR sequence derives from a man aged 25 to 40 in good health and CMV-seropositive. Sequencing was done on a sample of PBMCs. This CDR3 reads CASSYRGQGTFF. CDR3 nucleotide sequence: TGTGCCAGCAGCTACAGGGGGCAGGGGACTTTCTTT. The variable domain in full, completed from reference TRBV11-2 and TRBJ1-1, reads EAGVAQSPRYKIIEKRQSVAFWCNPISGHATLYWYQQILGQGPKLLIQFQNNGVVDDSQLPKDRFSAERLKGVDSTLKIQPAKLEDSAVYLCASSYRGQGTFFGQGTRLTVV.